This TCR beta chain was observed in a study of cytomegalovirus exposure and HLA in healthy donors. Study background: The Caucasian-associated ancestry cluster held roughly 84% of 398 genotyped donors.

As concerns this clone: Antigen unknown.

Germline V lookup: CDR1 KGHSH, CDR2 LQKENI. The CDR3 has 18 amino acids. V was pared by 3 bases and J by 2 bases, with 12 bases of the junction left unmatched. The study, taken as a whole, reports: V- and J-gene trimming in TCR beta was tied to a missense DCLRE1C variant by an analysis performed later.

Vbeta (60) and Jbeta (13) primers were used in the PCR. Assay: immunoSEQ multiplex PCR; the TCRdb copy retains only in-frame clones and omits some. The listing contains about 52,000 clones. The gene calls are TRBV18 and TRBJ1-1; 10 bases are shared with TRBD1. This TCR was recovered from a woman in her fifties or sixties in good health and CMV-seropositive. The sequenced sample consisted of PBMCs. CDR3 in DNA: TGTGCCAGCTCACCTCGAGGACAGGGGGGTAATGGAAACACTGAAGCTTTCTTT. It specifies CASSPRGQGGNGNTEAFF.